The rows below give T cell receptor beta chains drawn from one sample of a study of blood T cell repertoires in COVID-19. Clones were read by immunoSEQ multiplex PCR, and TCRdb kept only the in-frame ones, dropping some. The sample shows 300,000 to 350,000 clones, approximately 85% of them seen only once. Sequences were obtained from PBMCs or T cells enriched from blood (not recorded which). These receptors originate from a man aged 25 to 45 who had recovered from COVID-19. CDR3s include the opening cysteine and the closing phenylalanine or tryptophan. Each record gives: V gene, J gene, CDR3 protein.

v_gene: TRBV4-3
j_gene: TRBJ1-1
CDR3aa: CASSQALTENTEAFF

v_gene: TRBV4-1
j_gene: TRBJ1-1
CDR3aa: CASSPDREDTGTEAFF

v_gene: TRBV28
j_gene: TRBJ1-5
CDR3aa: CASRFTGTGGRQPQHF

v_gene: TRBV12-5
j_gene: TRBJ1-1
CDR3aa: CASGLALNTEAFF

v_gene: TRBV4-2
j_gene: TRBJ2-1
CDR3aa: CASSPTPAGTSGIESSYNEQFF

v_gene: TRBV5-4
j_gene: TRBJ1-1
CDR3aa: CASSRTGTANTEAFF

v_gene: TRBV2
j_gene: TRBJ1-2
CDR3aa: CASSEGPGGYTF

v_gene: TRBV6-1
j_gene: TRBJ2-6
CDR3aa: CASSGPEGAPITGANVLTF

v_gene: TRBV5-1
j_gene: TRBJ2-2
CDR3aa: CASSTTGTGDTGELFF

v_gene: TRBV13
j_gene: TRBJ2-3
CDR3aa: CASEFGGVKNTQYF

v_gene: TRBV5-1
j_gene: TRBJ2-3
CDR3aa: CASSSGTDTQYF

v_gene: TRBV5-4
j_gene: TRBJ1-6
CDR3aa: CASSSDRGLDSPLHF

v_gene: TRBV24-1
j_gene: TRBJ2-2
CDR3aa: CATSDRTGHNGELFF

v_gene: TRBV3-1/TRBV3-2
j_gene: TRBJ1-2
CDR3aa: CASSQFNRQPYGYTF

v_gene: TRBV7-2
j_gene: TRBJ1-2
CDR3aa: CASSYDSRGVGNLYGYTF

v_gene: TRBV11-2
j_gene: TRBJ2-1
CDR3aa: CASGGTNRNEQFF

v_gene: TRBV4-1
j_gene: TRBJ2-5
CDR3aa: CASSQDWAPETQYF

v_gene: TRBV12-3/TRBV12-4
j_gene: TRBJ1-2
CDR3aa: CASQGRGGYTF

v_gene: TRBV27
j_gene: TRBJ2-7
CDR3aa: CASSLVSRRAGPYEQYF

v_gene: TRBV5-1
j_gene: TRBJ2-2
CDR3aa: CASSLDPSGGVGGELFF

v_gene: TRBV11-2
j_gene: TRBJ2-1
CDR3aa: CASSFRTRVNEQFF

v_gene: TRBV11-2
j_gene: TRBJ2-2
CDR3aa: CASSLDTLAGELFF

v_gene: TRBV19
j_gene: TRBJ2-5
CDR3aa: CASSMRLGETQYF

v_gene: TRBV28
j_gene: TRBJ1-1
CDR3aa: CASSLPGQGADTEAFF

v_gene: TRBV5-8
j_gene: TRBJ1-1
CDR3aa: CATSLSGGEAFF

v_gene: TRBV4-2
j_gene: TRBJ1-2
CDR3aa: CASSTKTGQQSGYTF

v_gene: TRBV9
j_gene: TRBJ2-3
CDR3aa: CASSVMAGRGTDTQYF

v_gene: TRBV18
j_gene: TRBJ1-1
CDR3aa: CASSPYRGGTEAFF

v_gene: TRBV4-2
j_gene: TRBJ1-4
CDR3aa: CASSQDLRGPKSNEKLFF

v_gene: TRBV3-1/TRBV3-2
j_gene: TRBJ1-1
CDR3aa: CASSQSWTGAAFF

v_gene: TRBV4-1
j_gene: TRBJ1-3
CDR3aa: CASSQDESGNTIYF

v_gene: TRBV4-1
j_gene: TRBJ1-2
CDR3aa: CASSQNKSAGKDPGYTF

v_gene: TRBV15
j_gene: TRBJ1-5
CDR3aa: CATKADRGIHQPQHF

v_gene: TRBV7-9
j_gene: TRBJ1-3
CDR3aa: CASSSLDGGSGNTIYF

v_gene: TRBV29-1
j_gene: TRBJ1-1
CDR3aa: CSVDKGEGTEAFF

v_gene: TRBV19
j_gene: TRBJ1-1
CDR3aa: CASSMGSPEAFF

v_gene: TRBV2
j_gene: TRBJ2-7
CDR3aa: CASTRGAYEQYF

v_gene: TRBV14
j_gene: TRBJ2-7
CDR3aa: CASSQDWEGDEQYF

v_gene: TRBV18
j_gene: TRBJ1-4
CDR3aa: CASSPPGGRSEKLFF

v_gene: TRBV7-9
j_gene: TRBJ2-5
CDR3aa: CASSVLETQYF

v_gene: TRBV24-1
j_gene: TRBJ2-3
CDR3aa: CATSDPTGRRTDTQYF

v_gene: TRBV10-1
j_gene: TRBJ2-3
CDR3aa: CASSERGARSDTQYF

v_gene: TRBV13
j_gene: TRBJ1-1
CDR3aa: CASSQALGTEAFF

v_gene: TRBV19
j_gene: TRBJ2-3
CDR3aa: CASKQPGGSGDTQYF

v_gene: TRBV27
j_gene: TRBJ2-7
CDR3aa: CASSARGTGGYEQYF

v_gene: TRBV19
j_gene: TRBJ1-1
CDR3aa: CASSPLGTEAFF

v_gene: TRBV5-4
j_gene: TRBJ2-3
CDR3aa: CASSRGTGGTDTQYF

v_gene: TRBV7-9
j_gene: TRBJ1-1
CDR3aa: CASSLVPQGAMRAFF

v_gene: TRBV18
j_gene: TRBJ1-1
CDR3aa: CASSPFNADMNTEAFF

v_gene: TRBV5-1
j_gene: TRBJ1-6
CDR3aa: CASSLWTGDNSPLHF

v_gene: TRBV14
j_gene: TRBJ1-1
CDR3aa: CASSLVSGVSPAFF

v_gene: TRBV21-1
j_gene: TRBJ1-2
CDR3aa: CASSKPRTEPLNSNYGYTF

v_gene: TRBV15
j_gene: TRBJ2-5
CDR3aa: CATSRGDRGPQETQYF

v_gene: TRBV6-5
j_gene: TRBJ2-3
CDR3aa: CASTQGAETDTQYF

v_gene: TRBV12-3/TRBV12-4
j_gene: TRBJ2-7
CDR3aa: CASSSRQREQYF

v_gene: TRBV7-9
j_gene: TRBJ1-2
CDR3aa: CASSWTGDYGYTF

v_gene: TRBV18
j_gene: TRBJ2-1
CDR3aa: CASSLLVLGDNEQFF